Following are 26 T cell receptor beta chains from one sample sequenced in a study of T cell responses to AZD1222 COVID-19 vaccine. The assay was immunoSEQ multiplex PCR, and TCRdb's table has in-frame clones only and misses some. The top ten hold over 1.3% of the sample, which has 150,000 to 200,000 clones, roughly 90% seen once. The source was peripheral blood, collected on day 0 of AZD1222 vaccination. These receptors all stem from an adult in good health.

The gene calls are TRBV27 and TRBJ1-1, with TRBD1 as a possible D gene (5 bases). The CDR3 runs to 12 residues. CDR1 and CDR2 (germline): MNHEY, SMNVEV (reference sequence). Trimming left V 7 bases short and J 6 bases short, with 12 bases between. The CDR3 coding sequence is TGTGCCAGCACCTCCGGGGGGGCTGAAGCTTTCTTT. It yields the protein CASTSGGAEAFF.

The chain has TRBV27 and TRBJ1-2, with 9 bases fitting TRBD1. Per germline, CDR1 MNHEY and CDR2 SMNVEV (reference sequence). CDR3 length: 15 amino acids. V was clipped by 5 bases and J by 5 bases; unmatched bases: 9. This CDR3 is CASSPTGGAFYGYTF. In DNA form, the CDR3 reads TGTGCCAGCAGTCCTACAGGGGGCGCGTTTTATGGCTACACCTTC.

The chain has TRBV5-4 and TRBJ2-3; 13 bases fit TRBD2. With 3 bases clipped from V and 4 bases from J, the junction kept 5 bases outside the gene matches. CDR1 SGHNT and CDR2 YYREEE come from the germline V gene (reference sequence). This CDR3 has 16 amino acids. The CDR3 DNA sequence: TGTGCCAGCAGCTCACTAGCGGGGGGGCCCCCAGATACGCAGTATTTT. Its translation is CASSSLAGGPPDTQYF. The variable domain in full, with the rest retrieved from reference TRBV5-4 and TRBJ2-3, is ETGVTQSPTHLIKTRGQQVTLRCSSQSGHNTVSWYQQALGQGPQFIFQYYREEENGRGNFPPRFSGLQFPNYSSELNVNALELDDSALYLCASSSLAGGPPDTQYFGPGTRLTVL.

The chain has TRBV9 and TRBJ2-7, with D possibly matching TRBD1 (6 bases). Germline loops: CDR1 SGDLS, CDR2 YYNGEE. The CDR3 contains 16 residues. Trimming removed 0 bases from V and 5 bases from J, with 18 bases in between. The CDR3 loop is CASSVGQGTIGNEQYF. CDR3 nucleotides: TGTGCCAGCAGCGTAGGGCAGGGGACCATCGGGAACGAGCAGTACTTC.

The chain joins TRBV2 to TRBJ1-1; a weak D match, TRBD1 (5 bases). This CDR3 has 13 residues. Germline values: CDR1 SNHLY, CDR2 FYNNEI. V lost 5 bases to trimming and J lost 7 bases, with 14 bases between them. CDR3 in amino acids: CASSNSGPREAFF. The CDR3 DNA sequence: TGTGCCAGCAGTAACTCGGGGCCTCGTGAAGCTTTCTTT.

The V gene is TRBV19, the J gene TRBJ1-6, with a tentative D call TRBD1 (6 bases). CDR3 length equals 14 residues. Trimming removed 10 bases at V and 6 bases at J, with 16 bases between. In germline, CDR1 is LNHDA, CDR2 SQIVND (reference sequence). The CDR3 region is CATETGTPNSPLHF. CDR3 nucleotide sequence: TGTGCCACCGAAACCGGGACACCTAATTCACCCCTCCACTTT.

By sample share, this clone is medium-sized. The chain has TRBV6-4 and TRBJ2-2; D is unclear. Germline assignment: CDR1 MRHNA and CDR2 SNTAGT. Trimming left V 2 bases short and J 0 bases short, with 1 base between. This CDR3 region has 13 residues. CDR3 amino acids: CASSDANTGELFF. In DNA form, the CDR3 reads TGTGCCAGCAGTGACGCGAACACCGGGGAGCTGTTTTTT.

The chain carries TRBV2 and TRBJ1-2, with TRBD1 matching 8 bases. CDR1 SNHLY and CDR2 FYNNEI come from the germline V gene. The CDR3 runs 12 residues. V lost 6 bases and J lost 8; bases outside the gene matches: 5. CDR3 amino acids: CASRGTGDGYTF. CDR3 in DNA: TGTGCCAGCAGGGGGACAGGAGACGGCTACACCTTC.

V usage is TRBV18 and J usage is TRBJ2-3; no definite D call. The germline CDR1 and CDR2 sequences are KGHSH and LQKENI. The CDR3 has 15 amino acids. V was trimmed by 2 bases and J by 3 bases, leaving 12 bases between them. DNA for the CDR3: TGTGCCAGCTCACCAGTCAGCCTTGGGACAGATACGCAGTATTTT. This translates into CASSPVSLGTDTQYF.

The chain couples TRBV28 to TRBJ2-7, with TRBD1 matching over 7 bases. The CDR3 has 14 amino acids. Trimming took 2 bases from V and 8 from J; bases not matched to a gene: 9. Germline V CDR1 and CDR2: MDHEN, SYDVKM. The CDR3 nucleotides are TGTGCCAGCAGTTTACCCCGACAGGGAAGGAAGCAGTACTTC. This translates into CASSLPRQGRKQYF.

V is TRBV9 and J is TRBJ1-6; TRBD1 matches at 7 bases. Per the germline V gene, CDR1 is SGDLS and CDR2 is YYNGEE. After removal of 0 bases from V and 6 bases from J, the junction contained 6 bases not matched to a gene. The CDR3 totals 16 residues. CDR3 nucleotide sequence: TGTGCCAGCAGCGTAGCCCCCCGACAGGGTAATTCACCCCTCCACTTT. Protein product: CASSVAPRQGNSPLHF.

Written as DNA, the CDR3 is TGTGCCAGCAGCCAGAGCAATTATGGCTACACCTTC. Translated, it gives CASSQSNYGYTF. The chain uses TRBV4-2 and TRBJ1-2; D is undetermined. This CDR3 region has 12 residues. Germline values: CDR1 LGHNA, CDR2 YNFKEQ. V dropped 3 bases and J dropped 5 bases, with 7 bases sitting between them.

The chain links TRBV28 to TRBJ1-1; a possible D gene is TRBD1 (5 bases). The CDR3 length is 17 residues. The V end was cut by 3 bases, the J end by 0 bases, with 17 bases between. Germline V lookup: CDR1 MDHEN, CDR2 SYDVKM. The CDR3 is CASSFGSRGSVNTEAFF. The CDR3 nucleotides read TGTGCCAGCAGTTTTGGGAGTAGGGGTTCCGTGAACACTGAAGCTTTCTTT.

The rearrangement links TRBV28 to TRBJ1-5; possibly TRBD1 for D (6 bases). This CDR3 spans 15 amino acids. The germline V gene has CDR1 MDHEN and CDR2 SYDVKM. V lost 4 bases and J 3 bases, leaving 13 bases between the germline ends. The CDR3 loop is CASSSAGANNQPQHF. Here the CDR3 DNA reads TGTGCCAGCAGTTCGGCAGGGGCAAACAATCAGCCCCAGCATTTT.

This sequence joins TRBV15 and TRBJ1-4, with D perhaps matching TRBD1 (6 bases). Germline V lookup: CDR1 LNHNV, CDR2 YYDKDF (reference sequence). The CDR3 loop spans 14 amino acids. Deletions cut 1 base from V and 8 bases from J, with 11 bases between. The CDR3 reads CATSRVGGGEKLFF. For the CDR3, the DNA is TGTGCCACCAGCAGAGTGGGGGGCGGCGAAAAACTGTTTTTT.

The chain has TRBV6-2 or TRBV6-3 and TRBJ1-2, with 9 bases lining up with TRBD1. The CDR3 covers 15 residues. The V gene end was trimmed by 5 bases and the J gene end by 8 bases; junction bases not matched to a gene: 12. CDR1 is MNHEY and CDR2 is SVGEGT in the germline V gene. The CDR3 sequence: CASSPTGQGLVGYTF. CDR3 in DNA: TGTGCCAGCAGTCCGACGGGACAGGGCCTTGTGGGCTACACCTTC.

This sequence joins TRBV7-8 and TRBJ1-2, with D possibly matching TRBD1 (6 bases). Trimming took 5 bases from V and 7 from J, leaving 14 bases between them. The CDR3 consists of 13 residues. Germline CDR1 and CDR2: SGHVS and FQNEAQ. CDR3 sequence: CASSHRDGSGYTF. CDR3 nucleotide sequence: TGTGCCAGCAGCCACAGGGACGGGTCTGGCTACACCTTC.

This clone was seen more than once but under ten times. V gene TRBV19 combines with J gene TRBJ1-5; D not resolved. V was pared by 3 bases and J by 2 bases, with 11 bases between. The CDR3 is 15 residues long. Germline lookup yields CDR1 LNHDA and CDR2 SQIVND (reference sequence). In DNA, the CDR3 is TGTGCCAGTAGTATGCGACGGACCGGCAATCAGCCCCAGCATTTT. Its protein is CASSMRRTGNQPQHF.

J is TRBJ1-2 and V is TRBV4-1, with unresolved D. The CDR3 has 16 amino acids. Germline CDR1 reads MGHRA; CDR2 reads YSYEKL. V lost 1 base to trimming and J lost 6 bases, with 18 bases between them. As DNA, the CDR3 is TGCGCCAGCAGCCAAGGGTACTCGGCGGGAATCGATGGCTACACCTTC. This sequence encodes CASSQGYSAGIDGYTF.

This clone appeared once. The V gene is TRBV27, the J gene TRBJ2-3, with 10 bases fitting TRBD1. The CDR3 spans 15 residues. With 8 bases clipped from V and 9 bases from J, the junction kept 14 bases outside the gene matches. Germline CDR1 is MNHEY and CDR2 is SMNVEV (reference sequence). In nucleotides, the CDR3 is TGTGCCAGCGGAGTCGACAGGGGGCGAGGAGGGACGCAGTATTTT. Encoded protein: CASGVDRGRGGTQYF.

The V call is TRBV29-1, the J call TRBJ1-1; D is uncertain. V lost 3 bases to trimming and J lost 5 bases, with 10 bases between them. This CDR3 comprises 12 residues. The V gene's germline CDR1 is SQVTM and CDR2 ANQGSEA. CDR3 coding DNA: TGCAGCGTTGACCGGGGTAAGACTGAAGCTTTCTTT. Translating it yields CSVDRGKTEAFF. Variable domain in full (rest from reference TRBV29-1 and TRBJ1-1): SAVISQKPSRDICQRGTSLTIQCQVDSQVTMMFWYRQQPGQSLTLIATANQGSEATYESGFVIDKFPISRPNLTFSTLTVSNMSPEDSSIYLCSVDRGKTEAFFGQGTRLTVV.

The rearrangement uses TRBV27 and TRBJ1-4; 9 nucleotides line up with TRBD1. Looked up from germline, CDR1 is MNHEY and CDR2 is SMNVEV (reference sequence). The CDR3 has 16 residues. With 4 bases clipped from V and 2 bases from J, the junction kept 5 bases outside the gene matches. The CDR3, as DNA: TGTGCCAGCAGTTCCCTGACAGGGGGGACTAATGAAAAACTGTTTTTT. As protein: CASSSLTGGTNEKLFF.

V is TRBV6-2 or TRBV6-3 and J is TRBJ2-2; no clear D gene. V dropped 7 bases and J dropped 3 bases, with 18 bases sitting between them. Germline V lookup: CDR1 MNHEY, CDR2 SVGEGT. The CDR3 is 16 amino acids. The CDR3 loop reads CASTPPGAPYTGELFF. CDR3 DNA: TGTGCCAGCACCCCCCCTGGTGCCCCTTACACCGGGGAGCTGTTTTTT.

The J gene is TRBJ1-6, the V gene TRBV23-1; 7 nucleotides agree with TRBD1. TRBV23-1 belongs to the ORF category, with a function that is uncertain. V trimming: 6 bases; J trimming: 8 bases; junction bases outside the gene matches: 10. The CDR3 length is 15 residues. The CDR3 DNA reads TGCGCCAGCAGCCTTGACAGGGAGAGAGATTCACCCCTCCACTTT. It is translated as CASSLDRERDSPLHF.

To note about this clone: This sample includes further DNA sequences coding for the same CDR3. The rearrangement joins TRBV28 to TRBJ1-6; 11 nucleotides match TRBD1. V dropped 4 bases and J dropped 7; count of bases not matched to a gene: 3. The CDR3 covers 15 residues. Germline assignment: CDR1 MDHEN and CDR2 SYDVKM. The CDR3 sequence: CASSSGTGGNSPLHF. As DNA, the CDR3 is TGTGCCAGCAGTTCCGGGACAGGGGGAAATTCACCCCTCCACTTT.

The chain is built from TRBV28 and TRBJ1-1, with D possibly being TRBD1 (6 bases). The V and J ends lost 6 bases and 6 bases respectively, with 11 bases between them. The CDR3 is 12 amino acids. The germline CDR1 and CDR2 sequences are MDHEN and SYDVKM. DNA of the CDR3: TGTGCCAGCAGAGACGAGGGGGCTGAAGCTTTCTTT. It is translated as CASRDEGAEAFF. Using reference TRBV28 and TRBJ1-1 for the parts outside the CDR3, the full variable domain is DVKVTQSSRYLVKRTGEKVFLECVQDMDHENMFWYRQDPGLGLRLIYFSYDVKMKEKGDIPEGYSVSREKKERFSLILESASTNQTSMYLCASRDEGAEAFFGQGTRLTVV.